This passage covers 5 T cell receptor beta chains from one sample sequenced in a study of cytotoxic CD8 clonotypes in ibrutinib-treated CLL. Using immunoSEQ multiplex PCR, the repertoire was profiled, and TCRdb retains in-frame clones only, with some absent. This sample has some 120,000 clones, with about 53% found just once. The sample consisted of PBMCs, taken after 24 months of ibrutinib treatment. The receptor set was obtained from a human donor with chronic lymphocytic leukemia.

The chain is built from TRBV20-1 and TRBJ1-2; no reliable D call. This CDR3 is built from 11 residues. The V end was cut by 4 bases, the J end by 3 bases, with 6 bases between. CDR1 is DFQATT and CDR2 is SNEGSKA in the germline V gene (reference sequence). CDR3: CSATADYGYTF. The CDR3 DNA sequence: TGCAGTGCTACTGCGGACTATGGCTACACCTTC.

This clone has a handful of counts. The chain employs TRBV9 and TRBJ1-1, with 11 bases identical to TRBD1. This CDR3 comprises 17 residues. V was clipped by 4 bases and J by 4 bases; unmatched bases: 12. Germline V gives CDR1 SGDLS, CDR2 YYNGEE. CDR3 in DNA: TGTGCCAGCAGCCCCGTAATTGGACAGGGGGCCGTCACTGAAGCTTTCTTT. It translates to CASSPVIGQGAVTEAFF. Full variable domain (outside the CDR3, taken from reference TRBV9 and TRBJ1-1): DSGVTQTPKHLITATGQRVTLRCSPRSGDLSVYWYQQSLDQGLQFLIQYYNGEERAKGNILERFSAQQFPDLHSELNLSSLELGDSALYFCASSPVIGQGAVTEAFFGQGTRLTVV.

The chain uses TRBV28 and TRBJ2-5; D ambiguous. The CDR3 loop spans 12 amino acids. CDR1 is MDHEN and CDR2 is SYDVKM in the germline V gene. The germline V and J ends were trimmed by 5 bases and 2 bases, with 6 bases remaining between them. Here the CDR3 DNA reads TGTGCCAGCAGTCCTATTCAAGAGACCCAGTACTTC. Translation gives CASSPIQETQYF.

This chain uses TRBV30 with TRBJ1-6; 7 bases fit TRBD1. CDR1 is GTSNPN and CDR2 is SVGIG in the germline V gene (reference sequence). The CDR3 contains 16 residues. Trimming cost V 3 bases and J 3 bases; bases outside gene matches: 8. CDR3: CAWRGQLPGYNSPLHF. CDR3 in DNA: TGTGCCTGGAGGGGACAGCTCCCCGGCTATAATTCACCCCTCCACTTT.

The J gene is TRBJ2-5, the V gene TRBV29-1, with 9 positions matching TRBD1. V shed 7 bases and J 5 bases; nucleotides not matched to a gene: 14. This CDR3 has 15 residues. CDR1 SQVTM and CDR2 ANQGSEA come from the germline V gene. In DNA, the CDR3 is TGCAGCGCTGTAAACCGGACAGGGGTGGAGGAGACCCAGTACTTC. Translated: CSAVNRTGVEETQYF.